This TCR beta chain was sequenced for a study of naive and memory T cell subsets. As regards this clonotype: What it recognizes is unknown.

Cells stained for CD3, CD4, CD8, CD45RA and CD27 were sorted into four subsets. Unmatched junction bases numbered 4, after V lost 1 base and J lost 6 bases. The length of the CDR3 is 14 residues. The germline V gene encodes CDR1 LGHNA and CDR2 YNFKEQ. Study-level points and caveats: Clonotypes here are unpaired alpha or beta chain sequences.

An equimolar mix of two oligonucleotides served as the beta constant-region primer for TRBC1 and TRBC2. Nested alpha and beta constant-region primers with the SP2 primer drove four PCR rounds on ligated cDNA. TCRdb reprocessed the UMI-ligation and nested PCR reads via MiXCR and lists one record per CDR3 protein. The table shows some 22,000 distinct CDR3 sequences, with around 8.8% occurring only once. This sequence originates from a human donor in good health. Sequencing was performed on central memory CD8+ T cells from blood. The rearrangement uses TRBV4-2 and TRBJ2-3; the match to TRBD1 covers 7 bases. CDR3: CASSQVTGTDTQYF. The CDR3 DNA reads TGTGCCAGCAGCCAAGTGACAGGGACCGATACGCAGTATTTT.